Listed here are 17 T cell receptor beta chains from one sample, sequenced in a study of blood T cell repertoires in COVID-19. Profiling relied on immunoSEQ multiplex PCR, and the TCRdb table lists in-frame clones only, not all of them. The table includes 250,000 to 350,000 clones, around 89% detected once. The specimen sequenced was PBMCs or T cells enriched from blood (not recorded which). These TCRs come from a woman under 30 with acute COVID-19.

This clone was observed a single time. The rearrangement uses TRBV28 and TRBJ1-1; no clear D. V was trimmed by 6 bases and J by 3 bases, leaving 5 bases between them. The CDR3 contains 11 residues. Germline V gives CDR1 MDHEN, CDR2 SYDVKM. CDR3 coding DNA: TGTGCCAGCAGACAGTACACTGAAGCTTTCTTT. It specifies CASRQYTEAFF.

Regarding this clone: One end of the junction varies from germline; a read error may be responsible. DNA of the CDR3: TGTGCCAGCAGTTTACGGGGGTTTCTCATCGCCTTC. As protein: CASSLRGFLIAF. The chain employs TRBV28 and TRBJ1-2; weak D call: TRBD1 (5 bases). The CDR3 is 12 residues long. Germline V lookup: CDR1 MDHEN, CDR2 SYDVKM.

The genes are TRBV5-1 and TRBJ1-4, with no clear D. The CDR3 totals 13 residues. Germline CDR1 reads SGHRS; CDR2 reads YFSETQ. V lost 2 bases and J 4 bases, leaving 6 bases between the germline ends. The CDR3 nucleotides are TGCGCCAGCAGCTTAGAGCTTAATGAAAAACTGTTTTTT. Its translation: CASSLELNEKLFF.

The rearrangement links TRBV2 to TRBJ2-7; 7 bases match TRBD2. Looked up from germline, CDR1 is SNHLY and CDR2 is FYNNEI. CDR3 length equals 15 residues. V trimming: 5 bases; J trimming: 2 bases; junction bases outside the gene matches: 9. The CDR3 nucleotides read TGTGCCAGCAGTTACACCTCGGGACTAACCTACGAGCAGTACTTC. It specifies CASSYTSGLTYEQYF.

The chain uses TRBV29-1 and TRBJ2-5, with D possibly TRBD2 on 5 matching bases. The CDR3 spans 13 residues. Germline CDR1 is SQVTM and CDR2 is ANQGSEA. V was trimmed by 6 bases and J by 1 base, leaving 12 bases between them. CDR3 nucleotide sequence: TGCAGCGTGGACGGACTGGGCCAAGAGACCCAGTACTTC. Protein: CSVDGLGQETQYF.

V and J are TRBV9 and TRBJ1-2; TRBD1 might be the D (6 bases). Looked up from germline, CDR1 is SGDLS and CDR2 is YYNGEE. Trimming left V 0 bases short and J 4 bases short, with 13 bases between. The CDR3 sequence is 15 residues long. CDR3 in DNA: TGTGCCAGCAGCGTAGATTCAGGGGAGGGCTATGGCTACACCTTC. Residues: CASSVDSGEGYGYTF.

This clone has just one count. The chain recombines TRBV6-5 with TRBJ1-4; 10 bases align to TRBD1. The CDR3 has 15 amino acids. Per the germline V gene, CDR1 is MNHEY and CDR2 is SVGAGI. V shed 10 bases and J 4 bases; nucleotides not matched to a gene: 9. The CDR3 bases are TGTGCCATCAGGGACAGGGGTCTGGGTAATGAAAAACTGTTTTTT. It encodes CAIRDRGLGNEKLFF.

This clone was seen just once. The rearrangement links TRBV7-3 to TRBJ1-1; D gene unclear. Trimming pared 0 bases from V and 7 bases from J, leaving 9 bases between. CDR1 SGHTA and CDR2 FQGTGA come from the germline V gene. CDR3 length: 13 amino acids. The CDR3 loop reads CASSLTRGHEAFF. The DNA of the CDR3 is TGTGCCAGCAGCTTAACGCGCGGCCATGAAGCTTTCTTT.

The chain recombines TRBV3-1 (or the pseudogene TRBV3-2) with TRBJ2-2, with a weak D call TRBD2 (6 bases). CDR1 is LGHDT and CDR2 is YNNKEL in the germline V gene (reference sequence). V dropped 8 bases and J dropped 3 bases, with 16 bases sitting between them. The CDR3 extends over 15 amino acids. In DNA, the CDR3 is TGTGCCAGCGCCCCTTGGGGGGACCACACCGGGGAGCTGTTTTTT. Translated, it gives CASAPWGDHTGELFF.

This chain connects TRBV27 to TRBJ2-7; TRBD2 matches 11 bases. The CDR3 covers 15 residues. J was trimmed by 12 bases and V by 2 bases; bases with no gene match: 12. The V gene's germline CDR1 is MNHEY and CDR2 SMNVEV (reference sequence). The CDR3: CASSLIAGGNPHLYF. In DNA form, the CDR3 reads TGTGCCAGCAGTTTAATAGCGGGAGGGAACCCACATCTGTACTTC.

The chain combines TRBV30 with TRBJ2-5; the match to TRBD1 covers 8 bases. Germline V lookup: CDR1 GTSNPN, CDR2 SVGIG (reference sequence). The CDR3 loop spans 14 amino acids. V lost 3 bases, J lost 4 bases, and 7 bases stayed unmatched. CDR3 in amino acids: CAWSPDRVAETQYF. DNA of the CDR3: TGTGCCTGGAGCCCGGACAGGGTAGCAGAGACCCAGTACTTC.

This chain uses TRBV6-1 with TRBJ2-1, with 13 bases fitting TRBD2. V dropped 3 bases and J dropped 7; count of bases not matched to a gene: 3. This CDR3 is built from 15 residues. Germline-derived CDR1 and CDR2 are MNHNS and SASEGT. CDR3 sequence: CASSETSGGFNEQFF. The CDR3 DNA reads as TGTGCCAGCAGTGAGACTAGCGGGGGGTTTAATGAGCAGTTCTTC.

V gene TRBV7-9 combines with J gene TRBJ1-1, with a weak D call TRBD1 (5 bases). In germline, CDR1 is SEHNR, CDR2 FQNEAQ (reference sequence). The CDR3 is made up of 12 amino acids. With 8 bases removed from V and 4 bases from J, the gap between germline ends came to 11 bases. The CDR3 region is CASSAGPTEAFF. CDR3 DNA sequence: TGTGCCAGCTCGGCAGGGCCCACTGAAGCTTTCTTT.

The chain combines TRBV5-1 with TRBJ2-7; 9 nucleotides agree with TRBD1. This CDR3 has 13 amino acids. CDR1 is SGHRS and CDR2 is YFSETQ in the germline V gene. The V segment lost 4 bases and the J segment 7 bases; nucleotides outside the gene matches: 6. Written as DNA, the CDR3 is TGCGCCAGCAGCCGGGACAGGGATGAAGAGCAGTACTTC. Amino acids: CASSRDRDEEQYF. Drawing the rest from reference TRBV5-1 and TRBJ2-7, the complete variable domain is KAGVTQTPRYLIKTRGQQVTLSCSPISGHRSVSWYQQTPGQGLQFLFEYFSETQRNKGNFPGRFSGRQFSNSRSEMNVSTLELGDSALYLCASSRDRDEEQYFGPGTRLTVT.

This clone was picked up a small number of times. The rearrangement links TRBV7-9 to TRBJ2-1, with D possibly TRBD2 on 6 matching bases. Trimming pared 0 bases from V and 9 bases from J, leaving 15 bases between. This CDR3 is 15 amino acids long. Germline lookup yields CDR1 SEHNR and CDR2 FQNEAQ (reference sequence). The CDR3 region has the DNA TGTGCCAGCAGCTTAGCGCTCGGACTAAAGCGTGAGCAGTTCTTC. Translated, it gives CASSLALGLKREQFF.

The V call is TRBV27, the J call TRBJ1-6; D possibly corresponds to TRBD1 (6 bases). This CDR3 is built from 17 residues. V lost 5 bases, J lost 1 base, and 15 bases lay in between. Looked up from germline, CDR1 is MNHEY and CDR2 is SMNVEV (reference sequence). The CDR3 bases are TGTGCCAGCAGTCCCACCTACAGGGCATCCTATAATTCACCCCTCCACTTT. This codes for CASSPTYRASYNSPLHF.

V usage is TRBV29-1 and J usage is TRBJ2-7; 7 bases fit TRBD1. This CDR3 comprises 13 residues. V gave up 7 bases and J gave up 4 bases; unmatched junction bases: 10. The germline gives CDR1 SQVTM, CDR2 ANQGSEA. This chain's CDR3 is CSAAKYRGYEQYF. The CDR3 DNA follows: TGCAGCGCCGCAAAGTACAGGGGTTACGAGCAGTACTTC.